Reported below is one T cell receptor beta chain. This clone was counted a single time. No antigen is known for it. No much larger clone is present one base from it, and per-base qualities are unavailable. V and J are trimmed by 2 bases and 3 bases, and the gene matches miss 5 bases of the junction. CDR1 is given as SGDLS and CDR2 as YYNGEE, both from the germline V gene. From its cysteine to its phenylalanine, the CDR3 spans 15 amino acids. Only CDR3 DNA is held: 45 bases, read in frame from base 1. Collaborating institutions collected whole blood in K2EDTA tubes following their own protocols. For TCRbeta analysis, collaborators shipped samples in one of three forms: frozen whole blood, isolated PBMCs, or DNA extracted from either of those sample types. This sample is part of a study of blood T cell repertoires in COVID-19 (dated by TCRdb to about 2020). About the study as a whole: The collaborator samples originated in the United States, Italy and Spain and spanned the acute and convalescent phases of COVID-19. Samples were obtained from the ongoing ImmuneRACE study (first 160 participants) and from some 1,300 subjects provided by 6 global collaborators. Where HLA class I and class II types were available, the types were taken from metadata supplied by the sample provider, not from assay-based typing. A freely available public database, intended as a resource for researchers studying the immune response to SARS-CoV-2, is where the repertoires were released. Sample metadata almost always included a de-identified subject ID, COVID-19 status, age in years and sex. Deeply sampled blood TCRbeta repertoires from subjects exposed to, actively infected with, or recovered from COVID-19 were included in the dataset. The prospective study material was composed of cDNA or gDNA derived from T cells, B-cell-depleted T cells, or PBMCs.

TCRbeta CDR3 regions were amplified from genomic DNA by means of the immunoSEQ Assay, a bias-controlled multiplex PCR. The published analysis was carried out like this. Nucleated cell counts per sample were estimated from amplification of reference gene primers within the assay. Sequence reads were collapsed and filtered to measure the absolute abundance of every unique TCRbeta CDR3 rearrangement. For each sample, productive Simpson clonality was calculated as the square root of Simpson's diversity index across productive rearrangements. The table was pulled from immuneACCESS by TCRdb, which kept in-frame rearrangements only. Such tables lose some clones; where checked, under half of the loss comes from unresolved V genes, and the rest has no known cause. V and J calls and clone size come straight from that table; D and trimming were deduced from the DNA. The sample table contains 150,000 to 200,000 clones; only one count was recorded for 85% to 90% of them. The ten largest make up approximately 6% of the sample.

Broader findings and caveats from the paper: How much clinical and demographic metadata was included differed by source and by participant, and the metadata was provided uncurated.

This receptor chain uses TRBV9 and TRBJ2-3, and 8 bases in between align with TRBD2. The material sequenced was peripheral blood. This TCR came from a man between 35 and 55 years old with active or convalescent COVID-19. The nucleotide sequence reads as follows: TGTGCCAGCAGCGTCGCGGGGGGTGGAACAGATACGCAGTATTTT. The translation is CASSVAGGGTDTQYF.